This T cell receptor (beta chain) came from a study of CD8 T cells in Susac syndrome. Regarding the study as a whole: The authors acknowledged that their TCR sequencing and HLA analysis involved a relatively small number of individuals.

As regards this clonotype: Its antigen is not known.

Germline loops: CDR1 SNHLY, CDR2 FYNNEI. This CDR3 is 13 amino acids long. V lost 6 bases to trimming and J lost 7 bases, with 12 bases between them. cDNA came from about 0.5 to 1 ug RNA primed by random hexamers. One entry per CDR3 protein results from TCRdb running MiXCR on the immunoSEQ multiplex PCR reads. The sample shows 200,000 to 250,000 distinct CDR3 sequences, more than 85% of them seen only once. CD8+ and CD4+ T cells from blood underwent TCR beta sequencing, which was carried out in a high-throughput format. The study used treatment-naive patients who had stable or active relapsing-remitting disease as multiple sclerosis controls.

The specimen was CD4+ T cells from PBMCs. The J gene is TRBJ1-4, the V gene TRBV2; D unresolved. This receptor was obtained from a human donor with multiple sclerosis. This chain's CDR3 is CASRTTWGEKLFF. CDR3 DNA sequence: TGTGCCAGCAGGACCACTTGGGGTGAAAAACTGTTTTTT.